Given below is one TCR beta chain in context. As yet, its antigen is unknown. V shed 5 bases and J shed 10 bases, with 30 bases lying between them. The CDR3 covers 18 residues. CDR1 SGHNT and CDR2 YENEEA come from the germline V gene. Only United States sites treated participants with HIV. Survey-level resolution applied to immunoSEQ assay v3.0. TCRdb's table, derived via immunoSEQ multiplex PCR, lists solely in-frame clones and lacks some. The table includes more than 11,000 clones, roughly 85% detected once. The data were obtained in a study of long-term antiretroviral therapy in people with HIV. The study, taken as a whole, reports: Repertoires looked antigen-experienced, with only a slight naive shift after ART. Clones with expansion before ART led the repertoire at all time points. Samples were collected from the mid-2000s to the late 2010s under possibly less effective ART regimens.

J is TRBJ2-1 and V is TRBV11-3, with D unresolved. The TCR was taken from a woman between 40 and 50 years old with HIV. The source was unsorted PBMCs, collected 1.8 years before starting antiretroviral therapy. DNA of the CDR3: TGTGCCAGCAGCCCCGGCGCCTACGATAGCTCCCGTATAGGGGAGCAGTTCTTC. Amino acids: CASSPGAYDSSRIGEQFF.